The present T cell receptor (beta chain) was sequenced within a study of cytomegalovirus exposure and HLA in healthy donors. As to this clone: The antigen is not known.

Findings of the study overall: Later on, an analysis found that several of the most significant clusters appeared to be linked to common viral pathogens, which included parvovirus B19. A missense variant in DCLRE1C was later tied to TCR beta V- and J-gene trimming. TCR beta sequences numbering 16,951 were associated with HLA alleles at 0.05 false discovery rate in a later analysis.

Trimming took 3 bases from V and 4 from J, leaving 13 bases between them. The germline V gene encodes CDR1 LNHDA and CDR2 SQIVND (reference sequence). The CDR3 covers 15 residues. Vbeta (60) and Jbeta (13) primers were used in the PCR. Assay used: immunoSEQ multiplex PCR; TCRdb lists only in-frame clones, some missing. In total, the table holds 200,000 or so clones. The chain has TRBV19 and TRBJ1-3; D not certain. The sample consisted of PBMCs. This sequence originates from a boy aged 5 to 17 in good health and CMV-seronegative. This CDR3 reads CASSILGGRGNTIYF. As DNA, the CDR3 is TGTGCCAGTAGTATCCTTGGAGGACGGGGAAACACCATATATTTT.